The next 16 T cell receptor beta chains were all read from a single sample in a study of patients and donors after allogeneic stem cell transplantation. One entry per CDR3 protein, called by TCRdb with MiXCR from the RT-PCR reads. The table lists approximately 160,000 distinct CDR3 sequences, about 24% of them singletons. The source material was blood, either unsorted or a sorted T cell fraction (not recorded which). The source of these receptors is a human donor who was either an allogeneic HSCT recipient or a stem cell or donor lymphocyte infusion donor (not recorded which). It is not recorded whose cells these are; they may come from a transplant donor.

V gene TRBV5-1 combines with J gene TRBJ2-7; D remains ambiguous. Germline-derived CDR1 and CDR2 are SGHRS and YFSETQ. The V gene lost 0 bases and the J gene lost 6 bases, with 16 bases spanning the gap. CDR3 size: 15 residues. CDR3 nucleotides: TGCGCCAGCAGCTTGGCCGCAACTGGCATATTCGAGCAGTACTTC. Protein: CASSLAATGIFEQYF.

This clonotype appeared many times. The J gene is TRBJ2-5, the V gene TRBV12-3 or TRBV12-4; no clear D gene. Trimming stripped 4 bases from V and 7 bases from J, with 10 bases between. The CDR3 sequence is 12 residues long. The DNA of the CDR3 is TGTGCCAGCAGTTCCCAGATGGCGACCCAGTACTTC. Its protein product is CASSSQMATQYF.

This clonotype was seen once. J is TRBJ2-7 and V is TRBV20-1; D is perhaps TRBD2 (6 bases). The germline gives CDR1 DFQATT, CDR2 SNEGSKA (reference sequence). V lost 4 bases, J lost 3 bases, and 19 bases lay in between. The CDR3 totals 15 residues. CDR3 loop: CSATAGSWGDYEQYF. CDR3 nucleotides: TGCAGTGCTACCGCAGGGTCCTGGGGGGACTACGAGCAGTACTTC.

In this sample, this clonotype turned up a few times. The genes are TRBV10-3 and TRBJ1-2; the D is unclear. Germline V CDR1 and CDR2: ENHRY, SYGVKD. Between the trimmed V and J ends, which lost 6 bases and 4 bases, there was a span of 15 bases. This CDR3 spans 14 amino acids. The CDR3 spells CAISRRSGFYGYTF. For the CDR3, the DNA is TGTGCCATCAGCAGGAGGTCCGGATTCTATGGCTACACCTTC.

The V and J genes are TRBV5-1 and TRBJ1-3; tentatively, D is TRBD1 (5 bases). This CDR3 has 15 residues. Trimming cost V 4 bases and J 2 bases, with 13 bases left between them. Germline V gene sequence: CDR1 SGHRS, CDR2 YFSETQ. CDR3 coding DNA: TGCGCCAGCAGCGGAGGACTGGGGGCTGGAAACACCATATATTTT. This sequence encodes CASSGGLGAGNTIYF.

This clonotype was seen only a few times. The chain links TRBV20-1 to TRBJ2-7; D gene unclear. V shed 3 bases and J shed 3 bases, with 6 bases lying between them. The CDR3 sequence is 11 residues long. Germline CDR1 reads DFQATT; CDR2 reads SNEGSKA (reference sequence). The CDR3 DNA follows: TGCAGTGCTAGCAAGCTCTACGAGCAGTACTTC. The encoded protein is CSASKLYEQYF.

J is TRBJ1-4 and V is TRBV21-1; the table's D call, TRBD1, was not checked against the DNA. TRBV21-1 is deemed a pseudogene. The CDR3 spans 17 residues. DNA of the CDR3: TGTGCCAGCAGCATGGACAGGGAGGAAAACCATGGTGAAAAACTGTTTTTT. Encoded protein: CASSMDREENHGEKLFF.

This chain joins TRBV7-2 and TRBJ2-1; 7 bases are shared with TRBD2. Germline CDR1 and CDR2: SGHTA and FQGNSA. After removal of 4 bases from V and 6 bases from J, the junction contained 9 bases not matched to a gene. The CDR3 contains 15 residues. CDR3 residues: CASSSPSGPGNEQFF. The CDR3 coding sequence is TGTGCCAGCAGCTCGCCTAGCGGCCCCGGCAATGAGCAGTTCTTC.

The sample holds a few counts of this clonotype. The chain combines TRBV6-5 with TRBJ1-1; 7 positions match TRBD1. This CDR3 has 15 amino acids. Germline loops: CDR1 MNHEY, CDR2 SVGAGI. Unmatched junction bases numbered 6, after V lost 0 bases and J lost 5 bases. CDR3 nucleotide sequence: TGTGCCAGCAGTTACTCGAGGACAGGTAAAACTGAAGCTTTCTTT. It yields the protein CASSYSRTGKTEAFF.

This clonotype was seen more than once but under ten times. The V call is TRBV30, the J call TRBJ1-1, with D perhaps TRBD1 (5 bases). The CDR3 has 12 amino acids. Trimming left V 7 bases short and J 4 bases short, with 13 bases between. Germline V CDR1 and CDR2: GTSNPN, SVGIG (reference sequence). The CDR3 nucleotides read TGTGCCTTCCCGGCAGGGCCCACTGAAGCTTTCTTT. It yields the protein CAFPAGPTEAFF.

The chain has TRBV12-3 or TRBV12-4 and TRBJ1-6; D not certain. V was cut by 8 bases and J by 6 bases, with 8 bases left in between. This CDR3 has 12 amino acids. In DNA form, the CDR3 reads TGTGCCAGCTGGGATGGTAATTCACCCCTCCACTTT. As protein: CASWDGNSPLHF.

CDR3 sequence: CASGTYGTEAFF. The CDR3 coding sequence is TGTGCCAGCGGGACATACGGGACTGAAGCTTTCTTT. The chain joins TRBV9 to TRBJ1-1; possibly TRBD1 for D (6 bases). This CDR3 has 12 residues. V lost 7 bases, J lost 5 bases, and 12 bases lay in between. Germline loops: CDR1 SGDLS, CDR2 YYNGEE.

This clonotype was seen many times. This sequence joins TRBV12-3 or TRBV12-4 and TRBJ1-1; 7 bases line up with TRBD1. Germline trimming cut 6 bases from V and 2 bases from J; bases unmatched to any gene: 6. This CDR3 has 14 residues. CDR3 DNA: TGTGCCAGCAGGATGGGGACAGAAAACACTGAAGCTTTCTTT. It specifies CASRMGTENTEAFF.

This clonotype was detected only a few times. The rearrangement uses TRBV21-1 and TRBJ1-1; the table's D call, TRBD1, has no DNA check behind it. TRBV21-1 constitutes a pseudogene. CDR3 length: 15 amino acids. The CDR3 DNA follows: TGTGCCAGCGTGCAGGTCGGGACGATGAACACTGAAGCTTTCTTT. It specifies CASVQVGTMNTEAFF.

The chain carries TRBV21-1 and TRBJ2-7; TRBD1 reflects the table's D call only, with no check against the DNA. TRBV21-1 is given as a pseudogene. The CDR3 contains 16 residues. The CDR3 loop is CASRRPRDRGRYEQYF. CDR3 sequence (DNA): TGTGCCAGCAGAAGACCCCGGGACAGGGGGCGATACGAGCAGTACTTC.

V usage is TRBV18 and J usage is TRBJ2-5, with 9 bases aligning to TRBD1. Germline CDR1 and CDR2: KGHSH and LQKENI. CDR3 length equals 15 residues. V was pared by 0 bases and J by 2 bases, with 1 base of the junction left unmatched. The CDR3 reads CASSPPGQGQETQYF. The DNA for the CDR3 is TGTGCCAGCTCACCACCGGGACAGGGTCAAGAGACCCAGTACTTC.